This T cell receptor (beta chain) is drawn from a study of blood T cell repertoires in COVID-19. Overall study context: The United States, Italy and Spain were the sources of the acute and convalescent COVID-19 samples. Sources were T cells, B-cell-depleted T cells, or PBMCs; the material itself was cDNA or gDNA.

The CDR3 has 13 amino acids. The V gene's germline CDR1 is KGHDR and CDR2 SFDVKD. The V gene lost 9 bases and the J gene lost 2 bases, with 12 bases spanning the gap. Seattle cases were enrolled at active infection and followed longitudinally. Authors' processing steps: Amplifying reference gene primers gave estimates of nucleated cell counts. Profiling relied on immunoSEQ multiplex PCR, and the TCRdb table lists in-frame clones only, not all of them. V and J calls and clone size come straight from that table; D and trimming were deduced from the DNA. The data contain around 190,000 clones, 82% of them singletons.

The sequenced sample consisted of peripheral blood. The source is a woman aged 55-70 years with COVID-19, enrolled during active disease. V usage is TRBV24-1 and J usage is TRBJ2-5, with D maybe TRBD1 (5 bases). This CDR3 reads CATGPQGQETQYF. The CDR3 bases are TGTGCCACCGGACCTCAGGGACAAGAGACCCAGTACTTC.